This TCR beta chain was identified in a study of cytomegalovirus exposure and HLA in healthy donors. A remark on this clone: Its target is unknown.

Researchers ran the PCR with 60 Vbeta and 13 Jbeta primers. In the authors' workflow: In a later analysis, the count reached 80 million or so unique TCR beta chains, with about 12 million shared. The table came from immunoSEQ multiplex PCR; TCRdb's copy has only in-frame clones and leaves some out. Clonal size and the V and J genes are those of that table, whereas D and trimming came from the DNA. The data contain more than 85,000 clones, roughly four fifths of them singletons. Regarding the study as a whole: Later genetic work tied a missense DCLRE1C variant to beta-chain V and J trimming. Some V segments (TRBV6-2 and TRBV6-3 among them) were excluded as indistinguishable. The likely origin of a cluster of highly shared sequence variants was a sequencing artifact.

The ends were cut back, 5 bases at V and 4 bases at J, with 12 bases in the middle. CDR1 WNHNN and CDR2 SYGVQD come from the germline V gene (reference sequence). The length of the CDR3 is 13 residues. Sequencing was performed on PBMCs. The gene calls are TRBV10-1 and TRBJ2-7, with a tentative D call TRBD1 (6 bases). The TCR sequence derives from a man in his forties in good health and CMV-seronegative. The CDR3 here is CASSFRGTYEQYF. The CDR3 region has the DNA TGCGCCAGCAGTTTCAGGGGAACGTACGAGCAGTACTTC.